This TCR beta chain was documented in a study of blood T cell repertoires in COVID-19. TCRdb keeps only in-frame clones here, not all; method: immunoSEQ multiplex PCR. The profile shows about 83,000 clones, more than 85% of them singletons. The V end lost 4 bases, the J end lost 7 bases, and 15 bases lay between the germline ends. The CDR3 runs to 14 residues. The germline CDR1 and CDR2 sequences are SGHNT and YYREEE (reference sequence). The chain combines TRBV5-4 with TRBJ2-1; perhaps TRBD1 as D (5 bases). The source is a man at least 80 years old with active or convalescent COVID-19. Sequencing was done on a sample of peripheral blood. The CDR3 DNA is TGTGCCAGCAGCAAGGACAACCCGAGGAATGAGCAGTTCTTC. Translated: CASSKDNPRNEQFF.